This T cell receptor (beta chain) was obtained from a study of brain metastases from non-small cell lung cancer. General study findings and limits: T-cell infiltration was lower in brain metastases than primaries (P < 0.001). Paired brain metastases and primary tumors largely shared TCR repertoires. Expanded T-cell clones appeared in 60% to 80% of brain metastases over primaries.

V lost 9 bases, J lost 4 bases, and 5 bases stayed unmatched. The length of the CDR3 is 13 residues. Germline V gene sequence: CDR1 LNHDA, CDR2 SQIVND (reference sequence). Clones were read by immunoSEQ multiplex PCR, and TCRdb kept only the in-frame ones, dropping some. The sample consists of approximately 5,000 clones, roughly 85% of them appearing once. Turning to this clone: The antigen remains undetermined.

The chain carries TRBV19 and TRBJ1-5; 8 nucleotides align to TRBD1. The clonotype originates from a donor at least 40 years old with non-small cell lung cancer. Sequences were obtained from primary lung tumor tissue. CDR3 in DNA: TGTGCCAGCAACCGGGACAGGAATCAGCCCCAGCATTTT. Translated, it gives CASNRDRNQPQHF.